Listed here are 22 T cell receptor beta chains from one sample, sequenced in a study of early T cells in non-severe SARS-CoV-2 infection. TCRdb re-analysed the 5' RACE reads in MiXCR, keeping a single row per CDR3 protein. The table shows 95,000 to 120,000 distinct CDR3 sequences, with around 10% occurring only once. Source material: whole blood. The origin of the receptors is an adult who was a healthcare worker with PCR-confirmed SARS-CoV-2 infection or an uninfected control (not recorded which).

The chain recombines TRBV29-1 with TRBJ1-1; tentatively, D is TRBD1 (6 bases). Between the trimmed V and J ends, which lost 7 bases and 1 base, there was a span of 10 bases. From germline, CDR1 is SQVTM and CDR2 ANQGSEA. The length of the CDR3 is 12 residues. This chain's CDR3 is CSAQGSNTEAFF. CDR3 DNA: TGCAGCGCACAGGGATCGAACACTGAAGCTTTCTTT.

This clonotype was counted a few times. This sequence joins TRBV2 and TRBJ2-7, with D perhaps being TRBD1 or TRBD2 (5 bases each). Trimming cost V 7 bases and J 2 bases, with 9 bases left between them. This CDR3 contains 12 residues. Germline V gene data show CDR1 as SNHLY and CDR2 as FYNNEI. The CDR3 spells CASKSGPYEQYF. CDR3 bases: TGTGCCAGCAAGTCGGGACCCTACGAGCAGTACTTC.

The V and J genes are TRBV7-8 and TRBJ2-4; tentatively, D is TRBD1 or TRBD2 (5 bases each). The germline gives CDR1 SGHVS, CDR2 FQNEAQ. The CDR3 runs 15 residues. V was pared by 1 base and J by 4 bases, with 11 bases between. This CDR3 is CASSLDGARKNIQYF. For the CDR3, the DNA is TGTGCCAGCAGCTTAGACGGGGCCCGGAAAAACATTCAGTACTTC. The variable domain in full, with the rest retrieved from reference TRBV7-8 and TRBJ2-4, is GAGVSQSPRYKVAKRGQDVALRCDPISGHVSLFWYQQALGQGPEFLTYFQNEAQLDKSGLPSDRFFAERPEGSVSTLKIQRTQQEDSAVYLCASSLDGARKNIQYFGAGTRLSVL.

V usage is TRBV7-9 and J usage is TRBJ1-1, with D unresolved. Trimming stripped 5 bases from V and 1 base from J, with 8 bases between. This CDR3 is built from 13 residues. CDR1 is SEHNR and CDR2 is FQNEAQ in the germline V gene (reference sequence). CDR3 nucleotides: TGTGCCAGCAGCGTCAAGGGGAACACTGAAGCTTTCTTT. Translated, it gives CASSVKGNTEAFF.

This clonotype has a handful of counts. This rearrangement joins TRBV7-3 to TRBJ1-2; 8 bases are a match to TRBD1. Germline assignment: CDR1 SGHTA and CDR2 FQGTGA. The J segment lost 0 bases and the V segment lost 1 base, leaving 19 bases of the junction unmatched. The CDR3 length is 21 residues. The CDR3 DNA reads TGTGCCAGCAGCTTAAGGCCGATCTCCGGGACAGGCGTGCCCTCTAACTATGGCTACACCTTC. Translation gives CASSLRPISGTGVPSNYGYTF.

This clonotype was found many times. CDR3 nucleotide sequence: TGCAGCGTTGAAGGACTAGCGGGAACAGATACGCAGTATTTT. Its protein is CSVEGLAGTDTQYF. This chain joins TRBV29-1 and TRBJ2-3, with 11 bases matching TRBD2. The CDR3 sequence is 14 residues long. The V gene's germline CDR1 is SQVTM and CDR2 ANQGSEA. Losses at the gene ends were 1 base for V and 3 bases for J; bases not matched to a gene: 0.

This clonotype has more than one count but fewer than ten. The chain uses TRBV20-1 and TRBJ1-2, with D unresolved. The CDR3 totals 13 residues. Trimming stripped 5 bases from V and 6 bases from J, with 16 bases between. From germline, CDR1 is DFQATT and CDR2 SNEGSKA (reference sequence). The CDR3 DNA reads TGCAGTGCTGCCCTCGAGGGCGACCATGGCTACACCTTC. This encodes CSAALEGDHGYTF.

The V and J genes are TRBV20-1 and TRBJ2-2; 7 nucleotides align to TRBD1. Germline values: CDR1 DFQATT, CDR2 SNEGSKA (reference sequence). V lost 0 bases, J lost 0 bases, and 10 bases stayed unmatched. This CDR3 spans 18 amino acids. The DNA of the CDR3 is TGCAGTGCTAGAGATAAGGGCCACAGGGGCTCGAACACCGGGGAGCTGTTTTTT. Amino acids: CSARDKGHRGSNTGELFF.

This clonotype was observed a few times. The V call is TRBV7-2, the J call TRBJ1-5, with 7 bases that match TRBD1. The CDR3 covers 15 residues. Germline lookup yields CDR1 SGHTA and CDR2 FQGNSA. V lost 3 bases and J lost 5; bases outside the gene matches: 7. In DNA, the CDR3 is TGTGCCAGCAGCTTCACCTCCAGGGGGGATCAGCCCCAGCATTTT. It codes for CASSFTSRGDQPQHF. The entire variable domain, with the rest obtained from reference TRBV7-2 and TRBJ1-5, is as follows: GAGVSQSPSNKVTEKGKDVELRCDPISGHTALYWYRQSLGQGLEFLIYFQGNSAPDKSGLPSDRFSAERTGGSVSTLTIQRTQQEDSAVYLCASSFTSRGDQPQHFGDGTRLSIL.

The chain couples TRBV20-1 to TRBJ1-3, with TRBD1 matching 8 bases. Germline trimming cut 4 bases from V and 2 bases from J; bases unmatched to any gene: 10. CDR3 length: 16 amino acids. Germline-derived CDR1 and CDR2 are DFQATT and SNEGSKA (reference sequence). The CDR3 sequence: CSAKLDRGKTGNTIYF. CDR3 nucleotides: TGCAGTGCTAAACTCGACAGGGGAAAGACTGGAAACACCATATATTTT.

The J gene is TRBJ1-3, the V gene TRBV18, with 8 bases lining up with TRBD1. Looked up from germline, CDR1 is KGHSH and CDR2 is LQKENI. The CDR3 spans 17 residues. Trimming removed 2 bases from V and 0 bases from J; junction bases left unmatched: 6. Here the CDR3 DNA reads TGTGCCAGCTCACCAATGCAGGGGGCTGTCTCTGGAAACACCATATATTTT. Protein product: CASSPMQGAVSGNTIYF.

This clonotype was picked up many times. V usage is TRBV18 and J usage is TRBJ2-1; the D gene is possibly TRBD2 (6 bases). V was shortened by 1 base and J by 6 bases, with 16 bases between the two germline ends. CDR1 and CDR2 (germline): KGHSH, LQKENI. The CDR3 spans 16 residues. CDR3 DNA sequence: TGTGCCAGCTCACCACTCGGGACTCCCCGTGGCAATGAGCAGTTCTTC. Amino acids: CASSPLGTPRGNEQFF. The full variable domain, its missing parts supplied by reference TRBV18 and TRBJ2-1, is NAGVMQNPRHLVRRRGQEARLRCSPMKGHSHVYWYRQLPEEGLKFMVYLQKENIIDESGMPKERFSAEFPKEGPSILRIQQVVRGDSAAYFCASSPLGTPRGNEQFFGPGTRLTVL.

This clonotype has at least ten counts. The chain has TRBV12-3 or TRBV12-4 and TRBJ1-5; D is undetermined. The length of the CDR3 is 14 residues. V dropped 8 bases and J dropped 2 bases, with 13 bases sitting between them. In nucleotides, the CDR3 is TGTGCCAGCGGCCTCCTTGGGGGCAATCAGCCCCAGCATTTT. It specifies CASGLLGGNQPQHF.

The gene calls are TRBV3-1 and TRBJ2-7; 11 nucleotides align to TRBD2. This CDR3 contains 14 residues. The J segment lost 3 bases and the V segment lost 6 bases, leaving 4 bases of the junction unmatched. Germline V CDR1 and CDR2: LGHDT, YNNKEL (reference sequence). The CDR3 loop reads CASRLTSGSYEQYF. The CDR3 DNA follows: TGTGCCAGCAGACTTACTAGCGGGAGCTACGAGCAGTACTTC.

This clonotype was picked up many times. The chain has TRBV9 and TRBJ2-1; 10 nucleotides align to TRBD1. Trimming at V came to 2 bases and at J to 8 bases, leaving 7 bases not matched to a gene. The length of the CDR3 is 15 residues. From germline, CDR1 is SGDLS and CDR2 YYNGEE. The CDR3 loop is CASSVTGTGVDEQFF. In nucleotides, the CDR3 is TGTGCCAGCAGCGTTACCGGGACAGGGGTAGATGAGCAGTTCTTC.

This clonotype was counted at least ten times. The CDR3 region has the DNA TGTGCCAGCAGCCTCAGCGGGGCCTATGGCTACACCTTC. Its translation is CASSLSGAYGYTF. The V call is TRBV3-1, the J call TRBJ1-2; a possible D gene is TRBD1 (5 bases). The CDR3 totals 13 residues. Germline CDR1 LGHDT, CDR2 YNNKEL (reference sequence). V was shortened by 4 bases and J by 4 bases, with 10 bases between the two germline ends.

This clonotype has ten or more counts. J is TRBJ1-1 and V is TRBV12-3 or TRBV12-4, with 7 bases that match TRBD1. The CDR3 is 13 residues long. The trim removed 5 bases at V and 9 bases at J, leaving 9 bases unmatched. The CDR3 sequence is CASSLRGDSKAFF. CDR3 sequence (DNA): TGTGCCAGCAGTCTGCGGGGGGACAGTAAAGCTTTCTTT.

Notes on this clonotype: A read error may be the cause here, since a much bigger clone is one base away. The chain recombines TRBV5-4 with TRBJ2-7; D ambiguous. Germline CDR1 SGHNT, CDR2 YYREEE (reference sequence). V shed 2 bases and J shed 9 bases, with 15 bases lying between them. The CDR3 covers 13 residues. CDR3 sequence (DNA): TGTGCCAGCAGCTTCCGTTCGGGTCGCGGGCAGTACTTC. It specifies CASSFRSGRGQYF. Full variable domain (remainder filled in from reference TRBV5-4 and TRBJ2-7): ETGVTQSPTHLIKTRGQQVTLRCSSQSGHNTVSWYQQALGQGPQFIFQYYREEENGRGNFPPRFSGLQFPNYSSELNVNALELDDSALYLCASSFRSGRGQYFGPGTRLTVT.

CDR3: CAITQGRDADTQYF. The DNA for the CDR3 is TGTGCCATCACCCAAGGCAGGGACGCAGATACGCAGTATTTT. The chain links TRBV10-3 to TRBJ2-3, with D perhaps assigned TRBD1 or TRBD2 (5 bases each). Trimming shortened V by 7 bases and J by 4 bases, and 15 bases separated the two germline ends. CDR1 is ENHRY, CDR2 SYGVKD, per germline. The CDR3 length is 14 residues.

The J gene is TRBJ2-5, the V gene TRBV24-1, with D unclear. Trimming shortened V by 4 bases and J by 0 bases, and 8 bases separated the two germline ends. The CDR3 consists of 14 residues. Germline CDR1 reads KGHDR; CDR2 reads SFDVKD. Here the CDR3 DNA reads TGTGCCACCAGTGAAGGACGGTACCAAGAGACCCAGTACTTC. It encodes CATSEGRYQETQYF.

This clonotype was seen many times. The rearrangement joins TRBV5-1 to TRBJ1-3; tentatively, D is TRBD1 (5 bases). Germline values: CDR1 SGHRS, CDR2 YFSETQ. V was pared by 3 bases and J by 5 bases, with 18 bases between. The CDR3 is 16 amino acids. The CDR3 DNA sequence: TGCGCCAGCAGCTGGGGGACGTTGGAATTTCGAAACACCATATATTTT. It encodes CASSWGTLEFRNTIYF.

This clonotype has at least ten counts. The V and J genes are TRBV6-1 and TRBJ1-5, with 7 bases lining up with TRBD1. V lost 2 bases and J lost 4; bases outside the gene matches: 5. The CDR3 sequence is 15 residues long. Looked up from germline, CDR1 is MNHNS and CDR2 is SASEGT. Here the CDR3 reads CASSEFPGGNQPQHF. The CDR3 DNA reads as TGTGCCAGCAGTGAATTCCCAGGGGGTAATCAGCCCCAGCATTTT.